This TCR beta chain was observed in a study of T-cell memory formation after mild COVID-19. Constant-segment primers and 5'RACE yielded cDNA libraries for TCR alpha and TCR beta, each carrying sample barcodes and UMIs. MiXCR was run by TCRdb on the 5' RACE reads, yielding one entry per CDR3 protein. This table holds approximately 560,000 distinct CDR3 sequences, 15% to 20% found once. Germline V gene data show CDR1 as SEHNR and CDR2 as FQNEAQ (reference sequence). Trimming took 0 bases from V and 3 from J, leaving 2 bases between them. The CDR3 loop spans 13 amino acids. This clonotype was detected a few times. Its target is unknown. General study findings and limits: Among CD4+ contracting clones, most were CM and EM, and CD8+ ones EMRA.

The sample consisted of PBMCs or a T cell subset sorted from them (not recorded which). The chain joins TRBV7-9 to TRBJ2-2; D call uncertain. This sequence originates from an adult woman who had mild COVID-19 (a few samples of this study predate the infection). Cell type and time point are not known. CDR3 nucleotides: TGTGCCAGCAGCTTAGCACACACCGGGGAGCTGTTTTTT. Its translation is CASSLAHTGELFF.